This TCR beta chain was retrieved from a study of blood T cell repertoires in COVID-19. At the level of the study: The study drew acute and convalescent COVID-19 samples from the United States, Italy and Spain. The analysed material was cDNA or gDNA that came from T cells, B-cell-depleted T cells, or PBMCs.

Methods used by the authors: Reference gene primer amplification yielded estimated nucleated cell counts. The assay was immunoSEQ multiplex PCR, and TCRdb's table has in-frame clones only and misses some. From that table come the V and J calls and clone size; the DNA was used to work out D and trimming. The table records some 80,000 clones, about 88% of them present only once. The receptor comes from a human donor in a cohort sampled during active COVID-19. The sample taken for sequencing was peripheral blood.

CDR3 protein: CASSGGVQAGELFF. DNA of the CDR3: TGTGCCAGCAGCGGCGGGGTCCAGGCCGGGGAGCTGTTTTTT. The gene calls are TRBV7-7 and TRBJ2-2, with D possibly matching TRBD2 (6 bases). The CDR3 covers 14 residues. Trimming removed 5 bases at V and 6 bases at J, with 13 bases between. Looked up from germline, CDR1 is SSHAT and CDR2 is FNYEAQ (reference sequence).